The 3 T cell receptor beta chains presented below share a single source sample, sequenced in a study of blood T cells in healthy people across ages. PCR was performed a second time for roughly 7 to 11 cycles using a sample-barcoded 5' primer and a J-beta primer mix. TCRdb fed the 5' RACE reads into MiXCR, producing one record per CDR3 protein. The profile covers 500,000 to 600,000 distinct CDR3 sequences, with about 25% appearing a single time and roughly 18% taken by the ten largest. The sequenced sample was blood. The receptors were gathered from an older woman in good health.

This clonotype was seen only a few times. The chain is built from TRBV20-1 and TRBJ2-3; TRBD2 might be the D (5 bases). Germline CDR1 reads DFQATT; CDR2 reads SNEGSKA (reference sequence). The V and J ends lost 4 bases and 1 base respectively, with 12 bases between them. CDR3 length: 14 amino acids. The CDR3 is CSAIPGVGTDTQYF. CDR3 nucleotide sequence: TGCAGTGCTATTCCCGGGGTAGGCACAGATACGCAGTATTTT.

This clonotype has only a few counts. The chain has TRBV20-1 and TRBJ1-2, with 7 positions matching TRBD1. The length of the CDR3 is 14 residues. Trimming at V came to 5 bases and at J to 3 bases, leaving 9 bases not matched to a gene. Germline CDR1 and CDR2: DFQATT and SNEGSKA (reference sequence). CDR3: CSAGRDRDHYGYTF. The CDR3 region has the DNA TGCAGTGCTGGACGAGACAGGGACCACTATGGCTACACCTTC.

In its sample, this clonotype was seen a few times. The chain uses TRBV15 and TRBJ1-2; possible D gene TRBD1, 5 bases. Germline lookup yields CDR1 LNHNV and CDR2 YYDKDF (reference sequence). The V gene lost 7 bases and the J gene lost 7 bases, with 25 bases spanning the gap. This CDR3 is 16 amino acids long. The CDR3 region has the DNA TGTGCCACCATCCCAGACCTAGGGACCGCGTCCCGTGGCTACACCTTC. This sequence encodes CATIPDLGTASRGYTF.